The sequence of this T cell receptor beta chain was determined in a study of beta chain features in type 1 diabetes. Study results and caveats: Individuals with type 1 diabetes displayed fewer insertions and more deletions at VDJ junctions. Shorter TCRB CDR3s, moderately but significantly so, were found in Type 1 diabetes patients in all four CD4+ subsets. Cells carrying high TCR expression could end up over-represented when cDNA is sequenced.

By way of CD45RO/CCR7/CD25/CD127/CD95/CD27, the CD4+ regulatory, stem cell-like memory, central memory and naive cells were sorted. Purity above 95% was achieved in all sorted populations. The isolated RNA, all of it, was reverse transcribed, so expressed TCRB transcripts were what got sequenced. Data came from immunoSEQ multiplex PCR; TCRdb stores just in-frame clones and leaves some out. The data contain 600,000 to 700,000 clones, under 15% of them singletons. This clone was counted between two and nine times. Antigen: not known. V lost 2 bases to trimming and J lost 8 bases; unmatched junction nucleotides: 8. Germline CDR1 reads LGHNA; CDR2 reads YNFKEQ. The CDR3 totals 15 residues.

Sequencing input: naive CD4+ T cells from blood. The sequence was obtained from a man aged 30 to 39 with type 1 diabetes. The chain links TRBV4-2 to TRBJ2-4, with 8 bases identical to TRBD1. This CDR3 is CASSQSDRGRDIQYF. DNA of the CDR3: TGTGCCAGCAGCCAATCAGACAGGGGAAGAGACATTCAGTACTTC.